These 31 T cell receptor beta chains came from one sample sequenced in a study of graft-versus-host responses after intestinal transplantation. Method: immunoSEQ multiplex PCR; TCRdb's copy keeps in-frame clones and lacks some. The table has roughly 29,000 clones, about 90% seen once. The input for sequencing was PBMCs, taken nearly 470 days after intestinal transplantation. The receptors originated from a human patient who received an intestinal transplant, so some T cells may come from the graft donor.

The gene calls are TRBV19 and TRBJ2-5; D possibly uses TRBD1 or TRBD2 (5 bases each). The V and J ends lost 3 bases and 11 bases respectively, with 16 bases between them. The germline V gene encodes CDR1 LNHDA and CDR2 SQIVND (reference sequence). This CDR3 spans 13 amino acids. CDR3 sequence reads: CASSIGSRGEQYF. CDR3 DNA sequence: TGTGCCAGTAGTATTGGGAGCAGAGGGGAGCAGTACTTC.

V gene TRBV7-2 combines with J gene TRBJ2-5, with 8 nucleotides matching TRBD2. The CDR3 length is 14 residues. Germline values: CDR1 SGHTA, CDR2 FQGNSA. J gave up 1 base and V 5 bases, and 3 bases lay outside the gene matches. CDR3 bases: TGTGCCAGCAGCGTTAGCGGGACCCAAGAGACCCAGTACTTC. Amino acids: CASSVSGTQETQYF.

The chain is built from TRBV21-1 and TRBJ1-2. TRBV21-1 is deemed a pseudogene. The CDR3 is 16 residues long. This chain's CDR3 is CASPQTRKIQAYGYTF. Here the CDR3 DNA reads TGTGCCAGCCCCCAGACTCGGAAAATTCAAGCCTATGGCTACACCTTC.

This rearrangement joins TRBV4-1 to TRBJ2-2, with 12 nucleotides matching TRBD1. This CDR3 is built from 19 residues. Germline assignment: CDR1 MGHRA and CDR2 YSYEKL. Trimming cost V 0 bases and J 6 bases; bases outside gene matches: 11. The CDR3 loop is CASSQEGNGDRGLAGELFF. CDR3 sequence (DNA): TGCGCCAGCAGCCAAGAGGGGAATGGGGACAGGGGGCTGGCCGGGGAGCTGTTTTTT.

This clone showed up just once. The chain has TRBV7-9 and TRBJ1-3, with 7 bases identical to TRBD1. The V and J ends lost 5 bases and 0 bases, in that order; junction bases with no gene match: 4. The CDR3 is 15 amino acids. Per germline, CDR1 SEHNR and CDR2 FQNEAQ (reference sequence). DNA for the CDR3: TGTGCCAGCAGCCCCCGGGACAGCTCTGGAAACACCATATATTTT. This gives the protein CASSPRDSSGNTIYF.

This clone was seen only a few times. The chain combines TRBV6-1 with TRBJ2-1; 8 bases match TRBD2. Germline V CDR1 and CDR2: MNHNS, SASEGT. The CDR3 runs to 16 residues. V gave up 4 bases and J gave up 2 bases; unmatched junction bases: 7. CDR3 sequence reads: CASSGQQAGAYNEQFF. CDR3 nucleotide sequence: TGTGCCAGCAGTGGACAACAAGCGGGGGCCTACAATGAGCAGTTCTTC.

The chain couples TRBV27 to TRBJ2-3; 11 nucleotides match TRBD1. Per germline, CDR1 MNHEY and CDR2 SMNVEV (reference sequence). The CDR3 sequence is 15 residues long. J was trimmed by 4 bases and V by 5 bases; bases with no gene match: 5. CDR3 DNA sequence: TGTGCCAGCAGTCAAACGGGACAGGGGGCAGATACGCAGTATTTT. This sequence encodes CASSQTGQGADTQYF.

This sequence joins TRBV25-1 and TRBJ1-2; 8 bases are shared with TRBD1. Germline lookup yields CDR1 MGHDK and CDR2 SYGVNS. V lost 1 base and J lost 5; bases outside the gene matches: 9. The CDR3 has 16 residues. Here the CDR3 DNA reads TGTGCCAGCAGTGAATTGGAGGTGGGACAGGAATATGGCTACACCTTC. Protein sequence: CASSELEVGQEYGYTF.

V usage is TRBV28 and J usage is TRBJ1-2; D gene unclear. The V end was cut by 4 bases, the J end by 3 bases, with 6 bases between. Germline loops: CDR1 MDHEN, CDR2 SYDVKM. This CDR3 has 12 amino acids. CDR3 bases: TGTGCCAGCAGTTCTCTGGACTATGGCTACACCTTC. Amino acid sequence: CASSSLDYGYTF.

The gene calls are TRBV11-2 and TRBJ2-3; possibly TRBD2 for D (5 bases). The CDR3 spans 16 residues. Trimming took off 5 bases at V and 1 base at J, with 16 bases between the two ends. The germline CDR1 and CDR2 sequences are SGHAT and FQNNGV. The DNA of the CDR3 is TGTGCCAGCAGCCTATTCCTGGGAGCGCGCACAGATACGCAGTATTTT. Its translation: CASSLFLGARTDTQYF.

This clone was picked up a small number of times. The chain uses TRBV2 and TRBJ2-7; possible D gene TRBD2, 6 bases. Looked up from germline, CDR1 is SNHLY and CDR2 is FYNNEI. Trimming pared 0 bases from V and 3 bases from J, leaving 9 bases between. The CDR3 runs 14 residues. The CDR3 protein is CASSEARDHYEQYF. The CDR3 nucleotides read TGTGCCAGCAGTGAAGCGCGGGACCACTACGAGCAGTACTTC. The full variable domain, with the rest looked up from reference TRBV2 and TRBJ2-7, is EPEVTQTPSHQVTQMGQEVILRCVPISNHLYFYWYRQILGQKVEFLVSFYNNEISEKSEIFDDQFSVERPDGSNFTLKIRSTKLEDSAMYFCASSEARDHYEQYFGPGTRLTVT.

The J gene is TRBJ1-1, the V gene TRBV13; possible D gene TRBD1, 5 bases. The CDR3 has 13 amino acids. Trimming took 4 bases from V and 4 from J, leaving 10 bases between them. CDR1 PRHDT and CDR2 FYEKMQ come from the germline V gene (reference sequence). CDR3 sequence (DNA): TGTGCCAGCAGCTCGGGACCCCCCACTGAAGCTTTCTTT. Translated, it gives CASSSGPPTEAFF.

The V call is TRBV7-9, the J call TRBJ1-1; 8 bases agree with TRBD1. The germline CDR1 and CDR2 sequences are SEHNR and FQNEAQ (reference sequence). The CDR3 is made up of 15 amino acids. V was pared by 3 bases and J by 3 bases, with 6 bases of the junction left unmatched. In DNA form, the CDR3 reads TGTGCCAGCAGCTTCCCCCCGACAGGGGACACTGAAGCTTTCTTT. This gives the protein CASSFPPTGDTEAFF.

This clone was observed a handful of times. The chain carries TRBV6-5 and TRBJ2-7; 8 nucleotides line up with TRBD1. The V segment lost 4 bases and the J segment 4 bases; nucleotides outside the gene matches: 6. The CDR3 totals 14 residues. The germline CDR1 and CDR2 sequences are MNHEY and SVGAGI. The CDR3, as DNA: TGTGCCAGCAGTTTCGGGACAGGTTGGTACGAGCAGTACTTC. It translates to CASSFGTGWYEQYF.

This chain links TRBV18 with TRBJ2-7, with 10 bases fitting TRBD1. Germline values: CDR1 KGHSH, CDR2 LQKENI. Losses at the gene ends were 4 bases for V and 5 bases for J; bases not matched to a gene: 2. This CDR3 region has 13 residues. This CDR3 is CASSRGTGDEQYF. The CDR3 nucleotides are TGTGCCAGCTCACGCGGGACAGGGGACGAGCAGTACTTC.

The CDR3 nucleotides are TGTGCCAGCAGTTACTCCGGACAGGGGGATTCACCCCTCCACTTT. Its translation is CASSYSGQGDSPLHF. The J gene is TRBJ1-6, the V gene TRBV6-5, with 10 bases lining up with TRBD1. This CDR3 has 15 residues. Looked up from germline, CDR1 is MNHEY and CDR2 is SVGAGI. V was pared by 0 bases and J by 8 bases, with 1 base of the junction left unmatched.

The gene calls are TRBV6-5 and TRBJ2-2; D ambiguous. Germline lookup yields CDR1 MNHEY and CDR2 SVGAGI. The V and J ends lost 5 bases and 2 bases respectively, with 9 bases between them. The CDR3 has 14 amino acids. CDR3: CASSELGNTGELFF. The CDR3 DNA is TGTGCCAGCAGTGAATTGGGAAACACCGGGGAGCTGTTTTTT.

Here the CDR3 DNA reads TGTGCCAGCATGTTAGACAAGAGCTCCTACAATGAGCAGTTCTTC. This encodes CASMLDKSSYNEQFF. J is TRBJ2-1 and V is TRBV6-6; D gene unclear. Germline lookup yields CDR1 MNHNY and CDR2 SVGAGI (reference sequence). V gave up 7 bases and J gave up 0 bases, with 13 bases separating them. CDR3 length equals 15 residues.

The chain uses TRBV2 and TRBJ2-3, with TRBD2 matching 12 bases. J gave up 5 bases and V 7 bases, and 7 bases lay outside the gene matches. The germline V gene encodes CDR1 SNHLY and CDR2 FYNNEI. CDR3 size: 15 residues. CDR3 bases: TGTGCCAGCAAGCGAGAGACTAGCGGGAGAGATACGCAGTATTTT. It is translated as CASKRETSGRDTQYF.

The V call is TRBV19, the J call TRBJ1-2; 11 bases align to TRBD1. CDR1 is LNHDA and CDR2 is SQIVND in the germline V gene (reference sequence). Unmatched junction bases numbered 6, after V lost 5 bases and J lost 7 bases. The CDR3 contains 14 residues. As DNA, the CDR3 is TGTGCCAGTAGTCCTCGGACAGGGGGCGGTGGCTACACCTTC. Translated: CASSPRTGGGGYTF. The full variable domain, its missing parts supplied by reference TRBV19 and TRBJ1-2, is DGGITQSPKYLFRKEGQNVTLSCEQNLNHDAMYWYRQDPGQGLRLIYYSQIVNDFQKGDIAEGYSVSREKKESFPLTVTSAQKNPTAFYLCASSPRTGGGGYTFGSGTRLTVV.

V and J are TRBV11-2 and TRBJ2-5; D is unclear. Trimming stripped 6 bases from V and 7 bases from J, with 12 bases between. The V gene's germline CDR1 is SGHAT and CDR2 FQNNGV. The CDR3 has 12 residues. The CDR3 DNA follows: TGTGCCAGCAGTCTGTCGGCTTTGACCCAGTACTTC. It codes for CASSLSALTQYF.

The V and J genes are TRBV10-1 and TRBJ2-7; a possible D gene is TRBD1 (6 bases). The CDR3 spans 12 residues. V gave up 3 bases and J gave up 7 bases, with 10 bases separating them. CDR1 WNHNN and CDR2 SYGVQD come from the germline V gene (reference sequence). The CDR3, as DNA: TGCGCCAGCAGTGATGACAGGTCGGAGCAGTACTTC. The encoded protein is CASSDDRSEQYF.

V is TRBV2 and J is TRBJ2-1; D not resolved. The CDR3 runs 14 residues. The germline V gene encodes CDR1 SNHLY and CDR2 FYNNEI. V was shortened by 4 bases and J by 3 bases, with 10 bases between the two germline ends. CDR3 residues: CASSVFTVYNEQFF. CDR3 DNA: TGTGCCAGCAGTGTGTTTACAGTCTACAATGAGCAGTTCTTC.

This chain joins TRBV6-4 and TRBJ2-3; 9 bases fit TRBD2. Trimming cost V 3 bases and J 6 bases; bases outside gene matches: 10. Germline-derived CDR1 and CDR2 are MRHNA and SNTAGT. This CDR3 comprises 16 residues. For the CDR3, the DNA is TGTGCCAGCAGTGAGGGAGTAGCGGGAGAGGGCGATACGCAGTATTTT. Translated: CASSEGVAGEGDTQYF.

The V call is TRBV6-1, the J call TRBJ2-7, with D maybe TRBD2 (6 bases). Trimming shortened V by 8 bases and J by 6 bases, and 14 bases separated the two germline ends. The germline V gene has CDR1 MNHNS and CDR2 SASEGT. The CDR3 is 12 residues long. The DNA for the CDR3 is TGTGCCAGCGGCGAACTAGCTCCCGAGCAGTACTTC. Translation gives CASGELAPEQYF.

The V and J genes are TRBV5-7 and TRBJ1-1; maybe TRBD1 (6 bases). TRBV5-7 is filed as an ORF, its function uncertain. V gave up 4 bases and J gave up 4 bases, with 17 bases separating them. The CDR3 covers 15 residues. The CDR3 spells CASSEPGRGGTEAFF. CDR3 sequence (DNA): TGTGCCAGCAGCGAGCCGGGGAGAGGGGGCACTGAAGCTTTCTTT.

The chain combines TRBV30 with TRBJ1-6; D is undetermined. V lost 0 bases and J 2 bases, leaving 11 bases between the germline ends. Germline V gene sequence: CDR1 GTSNPN, CDR2 SVGIG (reference sequence). The CDR3 runs to 16 residues. CDR3 residues: CAWSVLGWTYNSPLHF. CDR3 nucleotides: TGTGCCTGGAGTGTACTGGGGTGGACCTATAATTCACCCCTCCACTTT. Full variable domain (missing parts from reference TRBV30 and TRBJ1-6): SQTIHQWPATLVQPVGSPLSLECTVEGTSNPNLYWYRQAAGRGLQLLFYSVGIGQISSEVPQNLSASRPQDRQFILSSKKLLLSDSGFYLCAWSVLGWTYNSPLHFGNGTRLTVT.

The chain has TRBV7-9 and TRBJ1-2; possible D gene TRBD1, 5 bases. CDR1 is SEHNR and CDR2 is FQNEAQ in the germline V gene (reference sequence). The CDR3 is 14 residues long. Trimming cost V 5 bases and J 4 bases, with 14 bases left between them. The CDR3 is CASSPAGGGYGYTF. CDR3 coding DNA: TGTGCCAGCAGCCCCGCGGGGGGGGGCTATGGCTACACCTTC. The full variable domain, with the rest looked up from reference TRBV7-9 and TRBJ1-2, is DTGVSQNPRHKITKRGQNVTFRCDPISEHNRLYWYRQTLGQGPEFLTYFQNEAQLEKSRLLSDRFSAERPKGSFSTLEIQRTEQGDSAMYLCASSPAGGGYGYTFGSGTRLTVV.

The chain joins TRBV11-2 to TRBJ2-2; the match to TRBD2 covers 11 bases. V lost 8 bases and J lost 2; bases outside the gene matches: 7. The CDR3 loop spans 16 amino acids. The germline V gene encodes CDR1 SGHAT and CDR2 FQNNGV. As DNA, the CDR3 is TGTGCCAGCTCCCTTACTAGCGGGAGTAACACCGGGGAGCTGTTTTTT. Protein product: CASSLTSGSNTGELFF.

The J gene is TRBJ1-2, the V gene TRBV29-1, with a weak D call TRBD1 (5 bases). Trimming shortened V by 5 bases and J by 8 bases, and 24 bases separated the two germline ends. Germline CDR1 SQVTM, CDR2 ANQGSEA. The CDR3 contains 15 residues. Here the CDR3 reads CSVRAPGTVREGYTF. The CDR3 DNA follows: TGCAGCGTTCGAGCCCCCGGGACGGTCCGTGAAGGCTACACCTTC.

The genes are TRBV5-1 and TRBJ2-2, with 7 bases that match TRBD1. Germline loops: CDR1 SGHRS, CDR2 YFSETQ. Trimming at V came to 4 bases and at J to 1 base, leaving 4 bases not matched to a gene. This CDR3 spans 15 amino acids. This CDR3 is CASSPWDRNTGELFF. CDR3 DNA: TGCGCCAGCAGCCCCTGGGACAGGAACACCGGGGAGCTGTTTTTT.